The rows below give T cell receptor beta chains drawn from one sample of a study of radiation and T cells in renal cell carcinoma. TCRdb keeps only in-frame clones here, not all; method: immunoSEQ multiplex PCR. The sample records approximately 65,000 clones, about 83% being singletons. This specimen consisted of blood, obtained from a patient whose treatment included radiotherapy and nephrectomy. Source of these receptors: a man in his 60s with renal cell carcinoma. Both conserved end residues are part of each CDR3. The D gene is left open where the match is weak. Rows may omit the clone size; those that give it use once, few, many or a size class.

V gene	clone size	J gene	D gene	CDR3 protein	CDR3 DNA
TRBV5-4	.	TRBJ2-5	TRBD2	CASSLSRGGETQYF	TGTGCCAGCAGCTTGAGCCGGGGGGGAGAGACCCAGTACTTC
TRBV7-2	.	TRBJ1-1	.	CASSRDLNTEAFF	TGTGCCAGCAGCCGAGACTTGAACACTGAAGCTTTCTTT
TRBV2	.	TRBJ2-3	.	CASNRAPHTDTQYF	TGTGCCAGCAACCGGGCCCCACACACAGATACGCAGTATTTT
TRBV6-4	.	TRBJ1-2	.	CASRPSGHYGYTF	TGTGCCAGCAGACCCTCCGGGCACTATGGCTACACCTTC
TRBV5-1	.	TRBJ1-1	.	CASSLQGPPNTEAFF	TGCGCCAGCAGCTTGCAGGGGCCGCCAAACACTGAAGCTTTCTTT
TRBV11-2	once	TRBJ1-5	.	CASSSEGAGNQPQHF	TGTGCCAGCAGCTCTGAAGGGGCGGGAAATCAGCCCCAGCATTTT
TRBV2	once	TRBJ2-7	TRBD2	CASSASGGISYEQYF	TGTGCCAGCAGCGCTAGCGGGGGGATCTCCTACGAGCAGTACTTC
TRBV6-6	.	TRBJ2-5	TRBD2	CASRGTSGGIAETQYF	TGTGCCAGCAGGGGGACTAGCGGGGGAATCGCGGAGACCCAGTACTTC
TRBV27	.	TRBJ1-5	.	CASRMTYNQPQHF	TGTGCCAGCAGGATGACATATAATCAGCCCCAGCATTTT
TRBV6-5	.	TRBJ2-1	TRBD2	CASSSSGGAVEQFF	TGTGCCAGCAGTTCTAGCGGGGGGGCGGTTGAGCAGTTCTTC
TRBV19	once	TRBJ1-1	.	CASNYRDETEAFF	TGTGCCAGTAATTACAGGGATGAGACTGAAGCTTTCTTT